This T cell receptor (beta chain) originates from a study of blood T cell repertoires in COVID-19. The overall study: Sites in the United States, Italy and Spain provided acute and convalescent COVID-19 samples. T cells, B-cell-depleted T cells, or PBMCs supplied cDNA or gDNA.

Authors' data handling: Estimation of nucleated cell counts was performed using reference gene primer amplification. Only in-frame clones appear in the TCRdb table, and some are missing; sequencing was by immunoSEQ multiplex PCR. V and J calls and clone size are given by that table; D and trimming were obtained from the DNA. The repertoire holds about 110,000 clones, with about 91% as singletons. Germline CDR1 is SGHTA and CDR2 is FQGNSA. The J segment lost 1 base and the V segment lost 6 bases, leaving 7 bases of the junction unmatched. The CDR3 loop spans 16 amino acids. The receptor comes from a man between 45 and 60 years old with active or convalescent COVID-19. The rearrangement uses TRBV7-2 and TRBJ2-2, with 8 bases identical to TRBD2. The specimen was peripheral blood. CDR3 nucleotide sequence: TGTGCCAGCAGTCGGATCCGGGGGGGGAACACCGGGGAGCTGTTTTTT. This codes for CASSRIRGGNTGELFF.